This T cell receptor beta chain was recorded in a study of CD8+ T cells in alopecia areata. Overall study context: Twice daily, treated patients received 5 to 10 mg of oral tofacitinib.

CDR3 size: 14 residues. Germline values: CDR1 SGHRS, CDR2 YFSETQ. V dropped 4 bases and J dropped 4 bases, with 14 bases sitting between them. The sequencing template was cDNA reverse transcribed from extracted RNA. Assay: immunoSEQ multiplex PCR; the TCRdb copy retains only in-frame clones and omits some. This sample has some 180,000 clones, with more than 60% found just once. This clone was counted between two and nine times. The chain has TRBV5-1 and TRBJ2-5; D might be TRBD1 or TRBD2, each matching 5 bases. The sample was CD4+ T cells sorted from blood, taken at week 0. The TCR was taken from a human donor with alopecia areata. As DNA, the CDR3 is TGCGCCAGCAGCACGTCCGGGGCGGGAGAGACCCAGTACTTC. Residues: CASSTSGAGETQYF.